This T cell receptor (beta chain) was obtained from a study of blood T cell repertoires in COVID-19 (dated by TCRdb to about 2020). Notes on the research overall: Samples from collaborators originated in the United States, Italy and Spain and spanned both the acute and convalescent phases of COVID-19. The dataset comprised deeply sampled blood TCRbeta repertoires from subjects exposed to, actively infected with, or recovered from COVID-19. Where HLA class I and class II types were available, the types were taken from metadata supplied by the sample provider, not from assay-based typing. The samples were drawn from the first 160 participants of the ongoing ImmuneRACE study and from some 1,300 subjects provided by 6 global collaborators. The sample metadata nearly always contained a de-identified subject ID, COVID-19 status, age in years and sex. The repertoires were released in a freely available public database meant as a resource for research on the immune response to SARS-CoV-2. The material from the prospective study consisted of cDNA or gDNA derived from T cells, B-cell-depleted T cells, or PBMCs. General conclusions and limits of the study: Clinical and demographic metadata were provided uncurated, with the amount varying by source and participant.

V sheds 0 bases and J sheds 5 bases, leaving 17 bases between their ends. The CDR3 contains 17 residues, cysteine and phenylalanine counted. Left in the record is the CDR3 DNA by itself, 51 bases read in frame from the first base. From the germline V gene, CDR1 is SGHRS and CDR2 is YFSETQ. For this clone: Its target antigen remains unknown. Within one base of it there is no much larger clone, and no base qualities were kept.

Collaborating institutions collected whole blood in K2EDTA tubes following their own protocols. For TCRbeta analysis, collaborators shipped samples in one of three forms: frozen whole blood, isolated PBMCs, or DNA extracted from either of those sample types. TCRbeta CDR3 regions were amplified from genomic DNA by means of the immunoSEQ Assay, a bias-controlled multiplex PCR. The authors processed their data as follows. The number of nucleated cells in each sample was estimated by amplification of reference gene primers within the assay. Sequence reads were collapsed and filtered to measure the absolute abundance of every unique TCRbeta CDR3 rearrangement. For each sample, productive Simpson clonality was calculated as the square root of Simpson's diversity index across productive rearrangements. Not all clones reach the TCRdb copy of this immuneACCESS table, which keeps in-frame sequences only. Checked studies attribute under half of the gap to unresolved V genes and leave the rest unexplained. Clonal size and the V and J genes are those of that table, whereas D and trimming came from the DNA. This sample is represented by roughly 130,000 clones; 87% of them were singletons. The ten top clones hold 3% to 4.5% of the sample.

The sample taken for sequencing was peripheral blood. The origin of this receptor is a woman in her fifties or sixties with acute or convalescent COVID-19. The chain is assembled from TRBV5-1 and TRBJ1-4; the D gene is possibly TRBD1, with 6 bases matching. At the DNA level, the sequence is TGCGCCAGCAGCTTGGACCCTACAGGGTCCCCCAATGAAAAACTGTTTTTT. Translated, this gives CASSLDPTGSPNEKLFF. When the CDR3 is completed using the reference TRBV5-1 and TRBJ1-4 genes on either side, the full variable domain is KAGVTQTPRYLIKTRGQQVTLSCSPISGHRSVSWYQQTPGQGLQFLFEYFSETQRNKGNFPGRFSGRQFSNSRSEMNVSTLELGDSALYLCASSLDPTGSPNEKLFFGSGTQLSVL.